A selection of T cell receptor beta chains follows, all from one sample in a study of blood T cells in healthy people across ages. Using its own MiXCR run on the 5' RACE reads, TCRdb lists one record per CDR3 protein. The sample includes 660,000 or so distinct CDR3 sequences, under 70% of them seen just once. The sequencing sample was made of blood. The receptors shown here come from a man in his sixties in good health. The CDR3 runs from the conserved cysteine through the conserved F or W. A D gene is named only where the DNA matches it firmly. Size is omitted from some rows. Given values are once, few, many or a class for expanded clones.

CDR3 DNA | CDR3 protein | clone size | J gene | CDR3 length | D gene | V gene
TGTGCCAGCAGCCTATCGAGGGCCGGGGAGCTGTTTTTT | CASSLSRAGELFF | - | TRBJ2-2 | 13 | - | TRBV4-2
TGTGCCAGCTCACCGTCGGGGGGCGGGAGTTTTGGGTCTGAAGCTTTCTTT | CASSPSGGGSFGSEAFF | - | TRBJ1-1 | 17 | - | TRBV18
TGTGCCAGCAGCAAATTTACTCGGGTTTACGAGCAGTACTTC | CASSKFTRVYEQYF | - | TRBJ2-7 | 14 | - | TRBV21-1
TGTGCCAGCAATGAGGCCGGCGGGGAGCTGTTTTTT | CASNEAGGELFF | few | TRBJ2-2 | 12 | - | TRBV6-6
TGCGCCAGCGGCGTGGACCCCATGAACACTGAAGCTTTCTTT | CASGVDPMNTEAFF | - | TRBJ1-1 | 14 | - | TRBV5-1
TGTGCCAGCAGCTGGGGGACTACCCAAGAGACCCAGTACTTC | CASSWGTTQETQYF | - | TRBJ2-5 | 14 | TRBD2 | TRBV5-6
TGTGCCAGCAGCCGGGACAGGTTGGGAGAGACCCAGTACTTC | CASSRDRLGETQYF | - | TRBJ2-5 | 14 | TRBD1 | TRBV5-6
TGTGCCAGCGCGTCTAACAACTATGGCTACACCTTC | CASASNNYGYTF | - | TRBJ1-2 | 12 | - | TRBV12-3/TRBV12-4
TGTGCCAGCAGCTCGCGCGGGGGGGAGACAGATACGCAGTATTTT | CASSSRGGETDTQYF | - | TRBJ2-3 | 15 | TRBD2 | TRBV11-2
TGCAGTGCTAGGAGCGGGGGGACCGCCTTAGATGAGCAGTTCTTC | CSARSGGTALDEQFF | - | TRBJ2-1 | 15 | TRBD2 | TRBV20-1
TGCAGTGCTAGCGCTAGCGGGGTCACAGATACGCAGTATTTT | CSASASGVTDTQYF | - | TRBJ2-3 | 14 | TRBD2 | TRBV20-1
TGCAGTGCTCCCGCCGACACAGATACGCAGTATTTT | CSAPADTDTQYF | - | TRBJ2-3 | 12 | - | TRBV20-1